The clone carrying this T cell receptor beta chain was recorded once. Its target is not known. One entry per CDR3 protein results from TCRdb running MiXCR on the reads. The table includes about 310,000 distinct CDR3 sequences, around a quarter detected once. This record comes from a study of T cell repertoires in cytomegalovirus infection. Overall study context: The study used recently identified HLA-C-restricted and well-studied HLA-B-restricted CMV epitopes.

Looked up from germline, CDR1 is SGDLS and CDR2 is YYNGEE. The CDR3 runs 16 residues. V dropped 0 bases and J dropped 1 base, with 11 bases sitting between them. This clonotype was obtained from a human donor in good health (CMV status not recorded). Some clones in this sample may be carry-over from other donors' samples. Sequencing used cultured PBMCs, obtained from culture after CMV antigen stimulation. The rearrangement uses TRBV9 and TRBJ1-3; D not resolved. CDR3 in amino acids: CASSVGGAGSGNTIYF. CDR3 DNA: TGTGCCAGCAGCGTAGGAGGAGCGGGGTCTGGAAACACCATATATTTT.